Below, 3 T cell receptor beta chains from the same sample are listed, as sequenced in a study of T cell clonality in common variable immunodeficiency. Some clones are missing from TCRdb's copy, which holds only in-frame ones; the method was immunoSEQ multiplex PCR. This sample comprises 40,000 to 55,000 clones, none seen once only. The sample was peripheral blood mononuclear cells. Receptors originate from a person aged 18 to 70 in good health.

This clone was seen ten or more times. The CDR3 goes on 3 residues after the read ends, and that part is filled in from the germline J gene. The rearrangement uses TRBV11-3 and TRBJ2-1; maybe TRBD2 (7 bases). V lost 1 base and J lost 8, with 15 bases in between. This CDR3 comprises 15 residues. Germline-derived CDR1 and CDR2 are SGHNT and YENEEA. Incomplete CDR3 DNA: TGTGCCAGCAGCTTAGGGTCGGGGGGCCGAGATGAG. Its protein is CASSLGSGGRDE. The whole CDR3 is CASSLGSGGRDEQFF.

The table lists this clone with many counts. The read falls 3 residues short of the CDR3 end, and the missing part is taken from the germline J gene. Other DNA sequences from this sample encode an identical CDR3 as well. The chain carries TRBV6-4 and TRBJ2-3; 9 nucleotides line up with TRBD2. This CDR3 contains 15 residues. Germline loops: CDR1 MRHNA, CDR2 SNTAGT. J lost 4 bases, V lost 2 bases, and 4 bases had no gene match. Here the CDR3 reads CASSDEAGGPDTQYF. CDR3 bases read: TGTGCCAGCAGTGACGAGGCGGGAGGGCCAGATACG.

As concerns this clone: The read terminates 3 residues before the CDR3 end, so the remaining end is supplied by the germline J gene. The V call is TRBV20-1, the J call TRBJ2-7, with a weak D call TRBD2 (6 bases). CDR1 is DFQATT and CDR2 is SNEGSKA in the germline V gene (reference sequence). CDR3 length: 14 residues. The V end was cut by 7 bases, the J end by 2 bases, with 18 bases between. CDR3 protein: CSVSRASVAYEQYF. CDR3 DNA, as far as it was read: TGCAGTGTCTCGAGGGCTAGCGTTGCCTACGAG.